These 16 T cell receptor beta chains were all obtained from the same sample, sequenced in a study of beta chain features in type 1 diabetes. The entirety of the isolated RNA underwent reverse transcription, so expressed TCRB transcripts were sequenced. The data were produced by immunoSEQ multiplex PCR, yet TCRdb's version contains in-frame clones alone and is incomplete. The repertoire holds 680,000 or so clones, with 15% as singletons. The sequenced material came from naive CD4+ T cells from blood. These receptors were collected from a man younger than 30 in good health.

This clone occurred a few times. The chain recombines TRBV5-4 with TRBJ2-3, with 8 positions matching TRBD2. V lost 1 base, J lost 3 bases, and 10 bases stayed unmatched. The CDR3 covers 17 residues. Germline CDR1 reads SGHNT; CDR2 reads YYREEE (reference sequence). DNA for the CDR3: TGTGCCAGCAGCTTGCTAACTAGCGGTAGAAAGACAGATACGCAGTATTTT. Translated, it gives CASSLLTSGRKTDTQYF.

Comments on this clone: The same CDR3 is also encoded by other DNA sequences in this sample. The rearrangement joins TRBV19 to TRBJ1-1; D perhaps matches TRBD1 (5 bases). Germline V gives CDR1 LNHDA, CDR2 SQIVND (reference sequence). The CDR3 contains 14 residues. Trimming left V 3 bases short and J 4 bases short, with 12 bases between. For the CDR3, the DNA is TGTGCCAGTAGTATCGGGGGGAGAGGCACTGAAGCTTTCTTT. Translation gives CASSIGGRGTEAFF. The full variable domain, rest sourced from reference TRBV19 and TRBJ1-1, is DGGITQSPKYLFRKEGQNVTLSCEQNLNHDAMYWYRQDPGQGLRLIYYSQIVNDFQKGDIAEGYSVSREKKESFPLTVTSAQKNPTAFYLCASSIGGRGTEAFFGQGTRLTVV.

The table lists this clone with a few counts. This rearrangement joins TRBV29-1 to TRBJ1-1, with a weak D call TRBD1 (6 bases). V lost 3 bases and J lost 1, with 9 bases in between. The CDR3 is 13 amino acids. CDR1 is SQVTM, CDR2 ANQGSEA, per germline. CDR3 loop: CSVEGAANTEAFF. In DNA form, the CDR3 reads TGCAGCGTTGAGGGGGCCGCGAACACTGAAGCTTTCTTT.

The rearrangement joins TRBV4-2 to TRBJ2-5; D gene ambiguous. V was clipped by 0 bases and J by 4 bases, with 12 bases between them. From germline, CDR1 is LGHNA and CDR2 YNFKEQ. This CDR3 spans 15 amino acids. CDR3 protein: CASSQDGGIPETQYF. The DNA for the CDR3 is TGTGCCAGCAGCCAAGACGGCGGCATCCCAGAGACCCAGTACTTC.

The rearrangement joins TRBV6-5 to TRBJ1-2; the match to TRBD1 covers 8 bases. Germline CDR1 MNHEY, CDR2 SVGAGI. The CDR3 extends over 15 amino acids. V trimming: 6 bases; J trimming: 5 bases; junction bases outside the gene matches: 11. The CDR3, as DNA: TGTGCCAGCAGGGCCGACAGGGGAGCGGTATATGGCTACACCTTC. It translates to CASRADRGAVYGYTF.

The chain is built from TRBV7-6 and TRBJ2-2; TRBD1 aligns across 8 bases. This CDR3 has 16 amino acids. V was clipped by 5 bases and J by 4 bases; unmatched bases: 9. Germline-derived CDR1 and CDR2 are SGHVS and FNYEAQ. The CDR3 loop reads CASSAPDRAGTGELFF. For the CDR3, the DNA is TGTGCCAGCAGCGCCCCGGACAGGGCTGGCACCGGGGAGCTGTTTTTT.

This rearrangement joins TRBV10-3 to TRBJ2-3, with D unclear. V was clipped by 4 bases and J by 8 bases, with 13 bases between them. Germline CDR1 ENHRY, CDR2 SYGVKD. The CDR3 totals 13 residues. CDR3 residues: CAISALGTATQYF. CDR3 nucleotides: TGTGCCATCAGTGCGCTGGGAACGGCTACGCAGTATTTT.

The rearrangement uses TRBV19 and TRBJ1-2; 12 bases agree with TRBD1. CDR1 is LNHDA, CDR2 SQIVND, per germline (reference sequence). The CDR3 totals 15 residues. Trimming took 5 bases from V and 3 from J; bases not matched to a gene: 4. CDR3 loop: CASSAGTGGHYGYTF. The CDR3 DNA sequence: TGTGCCAGTAGTGCCGGGACAGGGGGCCACTATGGCTACACCTTC.

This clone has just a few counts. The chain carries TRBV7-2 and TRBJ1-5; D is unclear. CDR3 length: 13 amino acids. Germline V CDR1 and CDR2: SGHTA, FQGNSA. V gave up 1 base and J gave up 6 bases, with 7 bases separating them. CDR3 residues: CASSLDLGQPQHF. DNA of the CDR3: TGTGCCAGCAGCTTAGATCTGGGTCAGCCCCAGCATTTT.

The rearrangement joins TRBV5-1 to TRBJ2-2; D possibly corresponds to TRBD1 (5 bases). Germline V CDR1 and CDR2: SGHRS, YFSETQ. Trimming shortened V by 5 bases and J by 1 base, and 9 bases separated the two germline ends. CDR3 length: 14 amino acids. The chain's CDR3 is CASRGHQNTGELFF. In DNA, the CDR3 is TGCGCCAGCAGAGGACACCAGAACACCGGGGAGCTGTTTTTT.

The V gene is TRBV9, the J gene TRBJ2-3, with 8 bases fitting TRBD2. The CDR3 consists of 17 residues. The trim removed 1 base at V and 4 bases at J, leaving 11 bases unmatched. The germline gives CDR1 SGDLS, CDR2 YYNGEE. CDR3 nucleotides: TGTGCCAGCAGCGTAACGGCGGGGGGAAGGGGTCCAGATACGCAGTATTTT. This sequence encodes CASSVTAGGRGPDTQYF.

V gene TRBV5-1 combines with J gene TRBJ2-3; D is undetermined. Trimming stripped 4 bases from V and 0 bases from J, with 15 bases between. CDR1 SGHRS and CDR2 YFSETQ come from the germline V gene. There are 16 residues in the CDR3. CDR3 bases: TGCGCCAGCAGCCTTCCTCTAGGCACAAGCACAGATACGCAGTATTTT. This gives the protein CASSLPLGTSTDTQYF.

Here the CDR3 reads CASSLVGQGFDEQYF. The CDR3 DNA reads TGTGCCAGCAGCTTAGTGGGACAGGGTTTCGACGAGCAGTACTTC. The V and J genes are TRBV7-9 and TRBJ2-7; TRBD1 matches 9 bases. CDR1 is SEHNR, CDR2 FQNEAQ, per germline (reference sequence). The junction had 6 bases not matched to a gene; V was cut back by 1 base and J by 5 bases. CDR3 length: 15 residues.

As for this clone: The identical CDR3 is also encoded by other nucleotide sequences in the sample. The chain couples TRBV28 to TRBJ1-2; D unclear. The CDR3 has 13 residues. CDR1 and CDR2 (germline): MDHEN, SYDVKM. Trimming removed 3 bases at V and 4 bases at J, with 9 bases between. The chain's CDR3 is CASSLAGSYGYTF. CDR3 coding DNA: TGTGCCAGCAGTTTGGCAGGAAGCTATGGCTACACCTTC.

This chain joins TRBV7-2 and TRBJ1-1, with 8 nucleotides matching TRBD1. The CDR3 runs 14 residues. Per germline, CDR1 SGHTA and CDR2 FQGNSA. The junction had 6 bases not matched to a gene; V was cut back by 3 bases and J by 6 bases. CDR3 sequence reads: CASSFGQGRSEAFF. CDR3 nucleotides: TGTGCCAGCAGCTTCGGACAGGGAAGGTCTGAAGCTTTCTTT.

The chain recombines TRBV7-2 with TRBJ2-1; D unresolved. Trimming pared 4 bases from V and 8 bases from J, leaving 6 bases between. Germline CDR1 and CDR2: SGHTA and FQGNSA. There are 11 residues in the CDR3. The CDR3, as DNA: TGTGCCAGCAGCTCGATGGATGAGCAGTTCTTC. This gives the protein CASSSMDEQFF.